This entry features one T cell receptor beta chain sequence. Its antigen is not identified. J gave up 3 bases and V 9 bases, and 7 bases lay outside the gene matches. The CDR3 has 13 amino acids. Per the germline V gene, CDR1 is WNHNN and CDR2 is SYGVQD (reference sequence). The data derive from a study of cytomegalovirus exposure and HLA in healthy donors. Study as a whole: Out of 398 genotyped donors, less than 90% belonged to the Caucasian-associated ancestry cluster. Study-level findings and limits: A prior analysis recorded that most TCR beta V segments were productive about 87% or about 30% of the time. The study recorded 160 or so TCR beta chains that were cytomegalovirus-associated.

The primer mix had 60 Vbeta and 13 Jbeta primers. TCRdb's table, derived via immunoSEQ multiplex PCR, lists solely in-frame clones and lacks some. The table shows tens of thousands of clones, with around three quarters occurring only once. The source is a man aged 25-45 years in good health and CMV-seropositive. The chain combines TRBV10-1 with TRBJ1-1; 7 bases are a match to TRBD1. The specimen sequenced was PBMCs. CDR3 DNA sequence: TGCGCCAGTCGACAGGGTCGGCACACTGAAGCTTTCTTT. Protein: CASRQGRHTEAFF.